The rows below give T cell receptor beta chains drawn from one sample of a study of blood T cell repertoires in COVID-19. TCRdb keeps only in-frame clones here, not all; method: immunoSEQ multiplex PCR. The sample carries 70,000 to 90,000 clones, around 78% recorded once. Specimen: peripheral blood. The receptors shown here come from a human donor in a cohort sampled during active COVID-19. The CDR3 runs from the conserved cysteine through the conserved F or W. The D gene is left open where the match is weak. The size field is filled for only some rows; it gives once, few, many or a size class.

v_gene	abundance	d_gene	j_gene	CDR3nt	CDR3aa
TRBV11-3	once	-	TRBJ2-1	TGTGCCAGCAGCCTCGGGAACAATGAGCAGTTCTTC	CASSLGNNEQFF
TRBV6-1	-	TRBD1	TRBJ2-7	TGTGCCAGCAGTGAAGTGGGGACAGGGATCTACGAGCAGTACTTC	CASSEVGTGIYEQYF
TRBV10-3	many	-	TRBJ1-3	TGTGCCATCAGTGACGGCCCGCGGCGGGGAAACACCATATATTTT	CAISDGPRRGNTIYF
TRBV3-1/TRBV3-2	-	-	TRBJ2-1	TGTGCCAGCAGCCCCCTGGGTGGGGGCGTCTATGAGCAGTTCTTC	CASSPLGGGVYEQFF
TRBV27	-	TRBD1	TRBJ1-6	TGTGCCAGCAACCTTGGACAGGGGATTGGTTCACCCCTCCACTTT	CASNLGQGIGSPLHF
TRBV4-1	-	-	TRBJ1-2	TGCGCCAGCAGCCAAAACACAGGCGCAATTGAGGGCTACACCTTC	CASSQNTGAIEGYTF
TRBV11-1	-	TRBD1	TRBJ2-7	TGTGCCAGCAGACAACAGGGGTACGGCGAGCAGTACTTC	CASRQQGYGEQYF
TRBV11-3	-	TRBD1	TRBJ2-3	TGTGCCAGCAGCAGATCGACAGGGGCAGGATTCACAGATACGCAGTATTTT	CASSRSTGAGFTDTQYF
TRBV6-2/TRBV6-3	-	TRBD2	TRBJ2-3	TGTGCCAGCAGTTACTCGAGAACTAGCGGCAGCACAGATACGCAGTATTTT	CASSYSRTSGSTDTQYF
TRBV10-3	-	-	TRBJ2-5	TGTGCCATCAGTGGTAAAGAGACCCAGTACTTC	CAISGKETQYF
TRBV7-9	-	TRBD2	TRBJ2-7	TGTGCCAGCAGCTCAACTTTCTGGACTAGCGGCGCCTCCTACGAGCAGTACTTC	CASSSTFWTSGASYEQYF
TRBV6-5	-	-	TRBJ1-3	TGTGCCAGCAGTTACGACAGCTCTGGAAACACCATATATTTT	CASSYDSSGNTIYF
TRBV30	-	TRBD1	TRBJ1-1	TGTGCCTGGAGTGTAACGGGACAGTTGAACACTGAAGCTTTCTTT	CAWSVTGQLNTEAFF
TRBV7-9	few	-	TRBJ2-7	TGTGCCAGCGACAGCCTCTACGAGCAGTACTTC	CASDSLYEQYF
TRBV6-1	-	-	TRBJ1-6	TGTGCCAGCAGTGAGGTAGGGGCCGCCTATAATTCACCCCTCCACTTT	CASSEVGAAYNSPLHF
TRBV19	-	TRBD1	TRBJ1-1	TGTGCCAGTAGTAGGTCAGGGGGAATGAACACTGAAGCTTTCTTT	CASSRSGGMNTEAFF
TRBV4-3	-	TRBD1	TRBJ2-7	TGCGCCAGCAGCTCTCAACCGGGACAGGGTGGATACGAGCAGTACTTC	CASSSQPGQGGYEQYF
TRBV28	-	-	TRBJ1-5	TGTGCCAGCAGTCCTCTTGGCCAGCCCCAGCATTTT	CASSPLGQPQHF
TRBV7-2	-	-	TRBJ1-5	TGTGCCAGCAGCTTAGTTGCAGGTCTCAATCAGCCCCAGCATTTT	CASSLVAGLNQPQHF
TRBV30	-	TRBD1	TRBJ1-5	TGTGCCTGGAGTTTTGGACAGGCTAATCAGCCCCAGCATTTT	CAWSFGQANQPQHF
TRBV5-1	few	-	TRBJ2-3	TGCGCCAGCAGTCTCAGGGGGGTCGTCGGAACGCCGTATTTT	CASSLRGVVGTPYF
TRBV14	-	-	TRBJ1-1	TGTGCCAGCAAAGCCCTCCCTGGGGGCGCTTGGGACACTGAAGCTTTCTTT	CASKALPGGAWDTEAFF
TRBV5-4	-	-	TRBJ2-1	TGTGCCAGCAGCTTGGGTACTAGGGCTAGTGGTGAGCAGTTCTTC	CASSLGTRASGEQFF
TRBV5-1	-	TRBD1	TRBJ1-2	TGCGCCAGCAGCTCCCGGACAGGCGATGGCTACACCTTC	CASSSRTGDGYTF
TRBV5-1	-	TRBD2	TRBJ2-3	TGCGCCAGCAGCTTGTTGGGCGGGGGGAGCTCAGATACGCAGTATTTT	CASSLLGGGSSDTQYF
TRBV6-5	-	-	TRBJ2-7	TGTGCCAGCAGTTACACCGACAAGTCCGAGCAGTACTTC	CASSYTDKSEQYF
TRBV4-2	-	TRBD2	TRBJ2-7	TGTGCCAGCAGCCTTGAGGGAAGACACTATTCGAGCGGGGGGAGGATCGAGCAGTACTTC	CASSLEGRHYSSGGRIEQYF
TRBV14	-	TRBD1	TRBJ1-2	TGTGCCAGCAGCCAGGGACAGGCTTATAACTATGGCTACACCTTC	CASSQGQAYNYGYTF
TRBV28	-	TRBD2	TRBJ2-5	TGTGCCAGCAGTTTAACTAGCGGACAAGAGACCCAGTACTTC	CASSLTSGQETQYF
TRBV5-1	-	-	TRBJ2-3	TGCGCCAGCAGCTTGGACATCGATACGCAGTATTTT	CASSLDIDTQYF
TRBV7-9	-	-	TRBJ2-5	TGTGCCAGCAGCTTAGCGGGGCGTGAGACCCAGTACTTC	CASSLAGRETQYF